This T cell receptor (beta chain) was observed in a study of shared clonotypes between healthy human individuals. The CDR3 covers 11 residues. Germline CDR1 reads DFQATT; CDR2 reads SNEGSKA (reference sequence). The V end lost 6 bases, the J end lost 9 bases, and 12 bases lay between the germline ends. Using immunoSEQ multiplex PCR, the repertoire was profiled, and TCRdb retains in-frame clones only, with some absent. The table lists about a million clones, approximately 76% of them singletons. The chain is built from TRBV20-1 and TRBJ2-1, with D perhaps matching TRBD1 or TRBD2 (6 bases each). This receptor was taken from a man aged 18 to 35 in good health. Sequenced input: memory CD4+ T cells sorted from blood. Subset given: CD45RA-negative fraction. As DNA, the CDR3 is TGCAGTGCAAAAGGGGGGCTTGAGCAGTTCTTC. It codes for CSAKGGLEQFF.